This TCR beta chain is from a study of blood T cells in healthy people across ages. Looking at the study overall: There was about one barcoded beta molecule captured by template switching per two T cells.

It was with a sample-barcoded 5' primer and a J-beta primer mix that a second PCR of roughly 7 to 12 cycles was run. In TCRdb, the 5' RACE reads were re-called with MiXCR into one record per CDR3 protein. The sample holds around 820,000 distinct CDR3 sequences; approximately 25% are singletons and the top ten take more than 3%. With V trimmed by 0 bases and J by 1 base, 4 bases remained unmatched. The CDR3 covers 16 residues. CDR1 and CDR2 from the germline V gene are MNHEY and SVGAGI. This sample was also put to use in a study of T cells of mothers and their children. That paper adds: Per child, some 3 million TCR beta CDR3 reads were obtained, against over 8.5 million per mother. The authors identified no persistent microchimeric T cell clones.

The rearrangement links TRBV6-5 to TRBJ2-3, with 7 bases matching TRBD2. This TCR was recovered from a boy between 10 and 17 years old in good health. The sample consisted of blood. The DNA for the CDR3 is TGTGCCAGCAGTTACTCGGCGGGAGTAGGCACAGATACGCAGTATTTT. It translates to CASSYSAGVGTDTQYF.